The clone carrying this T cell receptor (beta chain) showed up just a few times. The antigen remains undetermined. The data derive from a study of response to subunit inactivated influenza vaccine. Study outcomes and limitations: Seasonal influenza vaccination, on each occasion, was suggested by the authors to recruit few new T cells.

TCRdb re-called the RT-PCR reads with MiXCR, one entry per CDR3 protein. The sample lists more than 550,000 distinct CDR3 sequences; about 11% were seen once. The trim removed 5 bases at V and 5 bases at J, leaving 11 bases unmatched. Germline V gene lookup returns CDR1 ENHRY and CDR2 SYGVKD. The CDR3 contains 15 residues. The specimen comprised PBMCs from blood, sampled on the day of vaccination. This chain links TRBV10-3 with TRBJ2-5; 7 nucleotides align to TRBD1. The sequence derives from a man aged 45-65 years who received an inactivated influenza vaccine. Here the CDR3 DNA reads TGTGCCATCAGTCCTACCGGGACAGCAAAGGAGACCCAGTACTTC. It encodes CAISPTGTAKETQYF.